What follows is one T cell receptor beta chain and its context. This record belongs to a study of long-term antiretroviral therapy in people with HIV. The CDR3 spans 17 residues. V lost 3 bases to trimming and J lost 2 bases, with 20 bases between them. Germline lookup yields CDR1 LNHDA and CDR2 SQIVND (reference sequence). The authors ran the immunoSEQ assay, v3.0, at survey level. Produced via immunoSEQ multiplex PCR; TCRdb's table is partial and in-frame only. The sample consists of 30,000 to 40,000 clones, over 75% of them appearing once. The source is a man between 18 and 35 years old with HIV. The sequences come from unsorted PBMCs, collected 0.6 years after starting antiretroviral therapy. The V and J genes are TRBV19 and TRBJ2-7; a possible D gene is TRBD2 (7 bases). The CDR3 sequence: CASSMLSGGASAYEQYF. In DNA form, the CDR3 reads TGTGCCAGTAGTATGTTGTCGGGGGGCGCGTCTGCCTACGAGCAGTACTTC.